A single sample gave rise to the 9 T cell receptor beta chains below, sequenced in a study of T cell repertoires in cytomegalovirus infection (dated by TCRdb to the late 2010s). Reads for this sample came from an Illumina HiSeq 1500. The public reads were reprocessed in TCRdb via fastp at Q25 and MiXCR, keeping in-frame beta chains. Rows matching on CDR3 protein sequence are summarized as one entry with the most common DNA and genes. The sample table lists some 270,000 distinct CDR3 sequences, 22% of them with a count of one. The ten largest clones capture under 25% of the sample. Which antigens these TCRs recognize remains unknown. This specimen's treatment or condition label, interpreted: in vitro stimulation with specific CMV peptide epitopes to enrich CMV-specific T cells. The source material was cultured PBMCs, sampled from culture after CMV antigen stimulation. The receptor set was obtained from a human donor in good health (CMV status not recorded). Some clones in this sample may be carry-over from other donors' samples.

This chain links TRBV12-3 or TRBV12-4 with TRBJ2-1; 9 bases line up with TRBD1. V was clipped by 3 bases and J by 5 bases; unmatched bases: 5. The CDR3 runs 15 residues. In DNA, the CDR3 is TGTGCCAGCAGTTTCTGGACAGGGGCGGACAATGAGCAGTTCTTC. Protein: CASSFWTGADNEQFF.

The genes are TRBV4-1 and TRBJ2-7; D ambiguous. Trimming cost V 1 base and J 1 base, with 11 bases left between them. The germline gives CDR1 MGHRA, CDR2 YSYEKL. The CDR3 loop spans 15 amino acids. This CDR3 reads CASSQGMGRSYEQYF. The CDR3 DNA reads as TGCGCCAGCAGCCAAGGTATGGGTCGGTCCTACGAGCAGTACTTC.

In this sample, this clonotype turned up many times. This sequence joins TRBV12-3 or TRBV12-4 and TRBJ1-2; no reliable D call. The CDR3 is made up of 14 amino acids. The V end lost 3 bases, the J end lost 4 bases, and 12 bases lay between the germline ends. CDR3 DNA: TGTGCCAGCAGTTTCTGGGGTGAGGGCTATGGCTACACCTTC. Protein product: CASSFWGEGYGYTF.

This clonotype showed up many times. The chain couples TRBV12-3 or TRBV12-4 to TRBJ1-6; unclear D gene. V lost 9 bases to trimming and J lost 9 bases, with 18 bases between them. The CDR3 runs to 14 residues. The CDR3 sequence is CASSDMGSGSPLHF. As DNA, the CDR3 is TGTGCCAGTAGCGACATGGGGTCGGGTTCACCCCTCCACTTT.

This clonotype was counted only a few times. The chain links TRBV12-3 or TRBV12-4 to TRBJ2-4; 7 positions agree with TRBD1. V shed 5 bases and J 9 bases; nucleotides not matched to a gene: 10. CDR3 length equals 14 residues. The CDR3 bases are TGTGCCAGCAGTCCGCGACAGGGTGGGGGCATTCAGTACTTC. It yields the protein CASSPRQGGGIQYF.

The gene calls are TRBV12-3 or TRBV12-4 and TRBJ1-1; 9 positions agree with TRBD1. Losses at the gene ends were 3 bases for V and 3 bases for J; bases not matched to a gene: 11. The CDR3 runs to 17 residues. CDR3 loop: CASSLDEGTGPDTEAFF. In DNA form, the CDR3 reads TGTGCCAGCAGTTTGGACGAAGGGACAGGGCCCGACACTGAAGCTTTCTTT.

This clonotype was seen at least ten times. CDR3 loop: CASSSRDGANYGYTF. The CDR3 coding sequence is TGTGCCAGCAGCTCACGGGACGGCGCTAACTATGGCTACACCTTC. V gene TRBV7-9 combines with J gene TRBJ1-2; D may be TRBD1 (5 bases). Germline CDR1 reads SEHNR; CDR2 reads FQNEAQ (reference sequence). Trimming took off 4 bases at V and 0 bases at J, with 12 bases between the two ends. This CDR3 is built from 15 residues.

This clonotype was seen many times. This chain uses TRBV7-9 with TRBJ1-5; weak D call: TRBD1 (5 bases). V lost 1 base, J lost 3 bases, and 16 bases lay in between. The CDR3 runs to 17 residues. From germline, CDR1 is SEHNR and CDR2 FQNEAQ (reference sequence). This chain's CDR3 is CASSLVADTQSNQPQHF. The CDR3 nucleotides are TGTGCCAGCAGCTTAGTGGCGGACACCCAATCCAATCAGCCCCAGCATTTT.

CDR3 DNA: TGCAGTGCTAGACGAGGACAGGTGGGCACTGAAGCTTTCTTT. Translating gives CSARRGQVGTEAFF. The chain recombines TRBV20-1 with TRBJ1-1; 7 bases align to TRBD1. Trimming removed 2 bases from V and 4 bases from J; junction bases left unmatched: 7. From germline, CDR1 is DFQATT and CDR2 SNEGSKA (reference sequence). This CDR3 spans 14 amino acids.